This TCR beta chain comes out of a study of T cell responses to AZD1222 COVID-19 vaccine. Study-wide findings and caveats: Repertoires were obtained only post-peak T cell response. Most donors were white British and more were female, and clonal diversity was possibly underestimated. Epitopes outside B.1.351 and B.1.1.7 mutated regions reportedly drew nearly half of spike TCRs.

The V gene's germline CDR1 is SNHLY and CDR2 FYNNEI. The CDR3 sequence is 18 residues long. J was trimmed by 0 bases and V by 9 bases; bases with no gene match: 15. This clone was picked up a small number of times. No antigen is known for it. The data were produced by immunoSEQ multiplex PCR, yet TCRdb's version contains in-frame clones alone and is incomplete. The table has 95,000 to 130,000 clones, 80% to 90% seen once. The rearrangement joins TRBV2 to TRBJ1-5; TRBD1 agrees at 9 bases. The material was peripheral blood, obtained on day 0 of MenACWY control vaccination. The sequence derives from an adult in good health. The CDR3 nucleotides read TGTGCCAGGCCTAATTTACAGGGGGCGGGGTATAGCAATCAGCCCCAGCATTTT. It encodes CARPNLQGAGYSNQPQHF.